These 20 T cell receptor beta chains originate from one sample sequenced in a study of T cells expressing NK-cell markers. TCRdb reprocessed the 5' RACE reads, keeping one entry per CDR3 protein, no DNA. This table lists about 430,000 distinct CDR3 sequences. Source material: blood T cells: a sorted CD56 or NKG2C T cell subset, CD4+ or CD8+ T cells, or bulk PBMC T cells (not recorded which). The receptor set was obtained from a woman aged 45-59 years in good health.

The chain carries TRBV7-2 and TRBJ2-2; the TRBD2 assignment by TCRdb is unverifiable without DNA. The length of the CDR3 is 14 residues. Germline V CDR1 and CDR2: SGHTA, FQGNSA. CDR3 residues: CASSLVQGAGELFF.

J is TRBJ1-1 and V is TRBV4-1; the D gene TCRdb calls, TRBD1, cannot be checked with no DNA. The CDR3 has 14 residues. The germline CDR1 and CDR2 sequences are MGHRA and YSYEKL. The CDR3 loop is CASSREEAPPKAFF.

The chain recombines TRBV25-1 with TRBJ1-6. CDR3 size: 13 residues. Per the germline V gene, CDR1 is MGHDK and CDR2 is SYGVNS. The CDR3: CASSADFKSPLHF.

The V call is TRBV15, the J call TRBJ1-4; as DNA is missing, the TRBD1 call by TCRdb cannot be tested. The CDR3 sequence is 14 residues long. CDR1 and CDR2 (germline): LNHNV, YYDKDF (reference sequence). CDR3 in amino acids: CATGQGTHSEKLFF.

The V call is TRBV15, the J call TRBJ2-7. From germline, CDR1 is LNHNV and CDR2 YYDKDF (reference sequence). The CDR3 extends over 14 amino acids. The CDR3 is CATSRLGRDYEQYF.

The chain combines TRBV5-1 with TRBJ2-2; TCRdb's assignment of TRBD2 cannot be checked, as there is no DNA. CDR3 size: 16 residues. Germline-derived CDR1 and CDR2 are SGHRS and YFSETQ. CDR3 sequence: CASSLWEGPGTGELFF.

The chain couples TRBV7-8 to TRBJ2-3; the D gene TCRdb calls, TRBD1, cannot be checked with no DNA. Germline V gene sequence: CDR1 SGHVS, CDR2 FQNEAQ. The CDR3 length is 19 residues. CDR3 sequence: CASSLGVRGQGRRPDTQYF. The full variable domain, in which reference TRBV7-8 and TRBJ2-3 provide the parts outside the CDR3, is GAGVSQSPRYKVAKRGQDVALRCDPISGHVSLFWYQQALGQGPEFLTYFQNEAQLDKSGLPSDRFFAERPEGSVSTLKIQRTQQEDSAVYLCASSLGVRGQGRRPDTQYFGPGTRLTVL.

This chain links TRBV27 with TRBJ2-1. Per germline, CDR1 MNHEY and CDR2 SMNVEV (reference sequence). The CDR3 extends over 12 amino acids. CDR3 residues: CASSFNRQEQFF.

The chain joins TRBV20-1 to TRBJ1-2; TCRdb gives TRBD1 as the D gene, but with no DNA this cannot be confirmed. The CDR3 consists of 13 residues. In germline, CDR1 is DFQATT, CDR2 SNEGSKA (reference sequence). The CDR3 loop is CSARSGQGEGYTF.

The rearrangement links TRBV20-1 to TRBJ2-1; TCRdb returns TRBD2, unconfirmable since there is no DNA. CDR1 and CDR2 (germline): DFQATT, SNEGSKA (reference sequence). The CDR3 totals 14 residues. CDR3 loop: CSAEGTSGSFEQFF.

The gene calls are TRBV9 and TRBJ1-5; there is no DNA to check the TCRdb D call of TRBD1. From germline, CDR1 is SGDLS and CDR2 YYNGEE. This CDR3 region has 14 residues. CDR3 residues: CASSEGRGNQPQHF. Full variable domain (missing parts from reference TRBV9 and TRBJ1-5): DSGVTQTPKHLITATGQRVTLRCSPRSGDLSVYWYQQSLDQGLQFLIQYYNGEERAKGNILERFSAQQFPDLHSELNLSSLELGDSALYFCASSEGRGNQPQHFGDGTRLSIL.

V gene TRBV6-5 combines with J gene TRBJ1-5. The CDR3 sequence is 13 residues long. The germline CDR1 and CDR2 sequences are MNHEY and SVGAGI. The CDR3: CASSYWVGQPQHF.

The chain carries TRBV2 and TRBJ2-2; as DNA is missing, the TRBD1 call by TCRdb cannot be tested. CDR1 is SNHLY, CDR2 FYNNEI, per germline. The CDR3 extends over 14 amino acids. CDR3 protein: CASTREGGTGELFF.

The V gene is TRBV12-3 or TRBV12-4, the J gene TRBJ1-5. This CDR3 spans 14 amino acids. The CDR3 sequence: CASSFGVGSGPQHF.

The CDR3 loop reads CASSLDLGDTQYF. The chain recombines TRBV5-1 with TRBJ2-3. The CDR3 has 13 amino acids. Germline V gene sequence: CDR1 SGHRS, CDR2 YFSETQ.

This rearrangement joins TRBV29-1 to TRBJ2-3; TCRdb's D call, TRBD1, is unchecked because there is no DNA. The CDR3 has 15 amino acids. Germline values: CDR1 SQVTM, CDR2 ANQGSEA. CDR3 in amino acids: CSVTAGVSSTDTQYF.

V and J are TRBV29-1 and TRBJ1-1; TCRdb lists TRBD1, though no DNA is available to test this call. The CDR3 is 14 amino acids. From germline, CDR1 is SQVTM and CDR2 ANQGSEA. This CDR3 is CSPSGGLLNTEAFF.

The CDR3 sequence: CASQTPVSTLFF. The V and J genes are TRBV6-1 and TRBJ1-4; TCRdb lists TRBD1, though no DNA is available to test this call. This CDR3 is 12 amino acids long. Germline-derived CDR1 and CDR2 are MNHNS and SASEGT.

V and J are TRBV20-1 and TRBJ2-1; the D call from TCRdb, TRBD2, cannot be confirmed without DNA. The CDR3 sequence is 14 residues long. Germline-derived CDR1 and CDR2 are DFQATT and SNEGSKA (reference sequence). CDR3 protein: CSASLASSLYEQFF.

The rearrangement links TRBV12-3 or TRBV12-4 to TRBJ1-1; TCRdb returns TRBD1, unconfirmable since there is no DNA. CDR3 length: 14 residues. The CDR3 loop reads CASSRDSLNTEAFF.